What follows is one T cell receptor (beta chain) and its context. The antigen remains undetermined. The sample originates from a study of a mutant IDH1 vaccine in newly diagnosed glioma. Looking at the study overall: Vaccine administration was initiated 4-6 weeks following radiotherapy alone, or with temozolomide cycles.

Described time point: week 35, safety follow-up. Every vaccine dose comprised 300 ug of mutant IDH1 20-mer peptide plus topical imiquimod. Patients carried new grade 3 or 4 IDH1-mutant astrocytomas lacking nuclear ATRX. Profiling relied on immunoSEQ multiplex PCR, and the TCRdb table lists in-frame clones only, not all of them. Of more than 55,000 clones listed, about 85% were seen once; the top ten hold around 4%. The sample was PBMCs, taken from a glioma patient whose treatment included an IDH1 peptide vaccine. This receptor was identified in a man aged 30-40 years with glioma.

The CDR3 loop reads CASSEKVPGLGDYEQYF. DNA for the CDR3: TGTGCCAGCAGTGAAAAAGTTCCGGGACTGGGGGACTACGAGCAGTACTTC. This chain connects TRBV2 to TRBJ2-7, with a tentative D call TRBD2 (6 bases). Germline assignment: CDR1 SNHLY and CDR2 FYNNEI. CDR3 length: 17 residues. V was pared by 2 bases and J by 3 bases, with 20 bases between.